The source of this TCR beta chain is a study of T cells after yellow fever vaccination. About the research overall: SMART-Seq v4 Ultra Low Input prepared libraries from low-cell fractions.

TCRdb reprocessed the 5' RACE reads via MiXCR and lists one record per CDR3 protein. The sample gives about 240,000 distinct CDR3 sequences, 6.9% of which show up once; about 0.85% is in the top ten. This clonotype was recorded many times. Antigen specificity is unknown. Study outcomes and limitations: Peaking faster, on day 5 versus 15, the secondary response was nonetheless weaker. Re-detected after boosting: most primary clones, 96% of CD4 and less than 90% of CD8. Abundant clonotypes from the bulk population could have been carried over as contaminants into FACS-sorted repertoires.

The CDR3 runs 17 residues. The V end was cut by 2 bases, the J end by 0 bases, with 16 bases between. Germline CDR1 reads SGHTA; CDR2 reads FQGNSA. The clonotype was recovered from a man younger than 45 who received the YFV17D yellow fever vaccine. V usage is TRBV7-2 and J usage is TRBJ2-5; D is uncertain. This material consisted of CD4+ T cells sorted from PBMCs, taken 15 days after the yellow fever booster vaccination. In DNA form, the CDR3 reads TGTGCCAGCAGCTTAAGAGGTAGACTCGGGTACCAAGAGACCCAGTACTTC. As protein: CASSLRGRLGYQETQYF.